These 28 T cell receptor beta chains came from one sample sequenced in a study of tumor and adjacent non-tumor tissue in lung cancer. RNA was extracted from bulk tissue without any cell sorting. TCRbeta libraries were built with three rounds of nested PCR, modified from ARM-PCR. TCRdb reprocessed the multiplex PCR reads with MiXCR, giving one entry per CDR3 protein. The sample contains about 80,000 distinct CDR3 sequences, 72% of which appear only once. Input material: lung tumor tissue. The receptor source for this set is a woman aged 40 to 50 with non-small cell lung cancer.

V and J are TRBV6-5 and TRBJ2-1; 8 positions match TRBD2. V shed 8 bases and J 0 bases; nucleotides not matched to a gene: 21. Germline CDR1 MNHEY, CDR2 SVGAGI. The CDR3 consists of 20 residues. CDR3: CASGCLRGTRGRSSYNEQFF. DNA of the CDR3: TGTGCCAGCGGCTGTCTTCGTGGGACTAGGGGGAGGAGCTCCTACAATGAGCAGTTCTTC.

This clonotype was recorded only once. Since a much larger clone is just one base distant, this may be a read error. The CDR3 DNA follows: TGTGCCAACAGCACCCAACAGGGGGCGCGGGAGACCCAGTACTTC. This gives the protein CANSTQQGARETQYF. J is TRBJ2-5 and V is TRBV14, with 9 bases that match TRBD1. CDR3 length: 15 amino acids. Germline V gene data show CDR1 as SGHDN and CDR2 as FVKESK. Filled out from reference TRBV14 and TRBJ2-5, the complete variable domain reads EAGVTQFPSHSVIEKGQTVTLRCDPISGHDNLYWYRRVMGKEIKFLLHFVKESKQDESGMPNNRFLAERTGGTYSTLKVQPAELEDSGVYFCANSTQQGARETQYFGPGTRLLVL.

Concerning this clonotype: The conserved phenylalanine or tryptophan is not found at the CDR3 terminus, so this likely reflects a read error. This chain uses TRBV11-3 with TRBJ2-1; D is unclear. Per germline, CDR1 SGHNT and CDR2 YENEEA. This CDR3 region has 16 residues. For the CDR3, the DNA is TGTACCAACAGCTTCCGTCACAGTCTTGCCTACAATGAGCAGTTCATC. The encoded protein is CTNSFRHSLAYNEQFI.

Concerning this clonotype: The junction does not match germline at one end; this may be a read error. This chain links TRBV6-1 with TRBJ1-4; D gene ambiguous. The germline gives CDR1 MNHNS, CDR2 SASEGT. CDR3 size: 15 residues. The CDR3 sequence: CASSELGVGNEKLLF. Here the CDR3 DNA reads TGTGCCAGCAGTGAACTTGGGGTCGGGAACGAAAAACTGCTTTTT.

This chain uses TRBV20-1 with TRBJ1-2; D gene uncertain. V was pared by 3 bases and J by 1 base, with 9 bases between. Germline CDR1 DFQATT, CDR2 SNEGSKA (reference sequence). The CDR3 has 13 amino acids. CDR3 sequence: CSASRTNNYGYTF. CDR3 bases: TGCAGTGCTAGCCGGACCAATAACTATGGCTACACCTTC.

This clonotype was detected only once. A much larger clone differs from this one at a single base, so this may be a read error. CDR3 bases: TGTGCCTGGAAGGCCGGGACTAGTTCCTACAATGAGCAGTTCTTC. Residues: CAWKAGTSSYNEQFF. V and J are TRBV30 and TRBJ2-1; 8 nucleotides align to TRBD2. The CDR3 sequence is 15 residues long. Germline V CDR1 and CDR2: GTSNPN, SVGIG (reference sequence). V trimming: 4 bases; J trimming: 1 base; junction bases outside the gene matches: 6.

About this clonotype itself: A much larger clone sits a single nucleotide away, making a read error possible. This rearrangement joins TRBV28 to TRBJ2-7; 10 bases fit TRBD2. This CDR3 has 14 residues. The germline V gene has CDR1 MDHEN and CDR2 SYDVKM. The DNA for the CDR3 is TGTGACACCAAGGGAGCGGGAGGGCCGGAAGAGCAGTACTTC. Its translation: CDTKGAGGPEEQYF.

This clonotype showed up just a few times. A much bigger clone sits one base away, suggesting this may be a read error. In DNA form, the CDR3 reads TGTGTCAGCAGTTTAAGTATTGATTGGCCTTTTGCCGGGGAGCTGTTTTTT. Translation gives CVSSLSIDWPFAGELFF. The gene calls are TRBV12-3 or TRBV12-4 and TRBJ2-2; no firm D call. CDR3 size: 17 residues.

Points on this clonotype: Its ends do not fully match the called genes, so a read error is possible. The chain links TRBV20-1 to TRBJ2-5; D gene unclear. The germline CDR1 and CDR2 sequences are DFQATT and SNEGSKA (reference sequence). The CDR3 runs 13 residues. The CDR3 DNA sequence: TGCAGTGCTAGATCCCCCGGCGGCGAGACCCAGTTTTTC. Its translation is CSARSPGGETQFF.

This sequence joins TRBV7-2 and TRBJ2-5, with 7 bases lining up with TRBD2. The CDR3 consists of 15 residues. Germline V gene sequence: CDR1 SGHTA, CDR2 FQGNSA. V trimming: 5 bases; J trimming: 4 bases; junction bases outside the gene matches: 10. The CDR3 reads CASSPRTSETETQYF. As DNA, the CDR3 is TGTGCCAGCAGCCCCCGGACTAGTGAAACAGAGACCCAGTACTTC.

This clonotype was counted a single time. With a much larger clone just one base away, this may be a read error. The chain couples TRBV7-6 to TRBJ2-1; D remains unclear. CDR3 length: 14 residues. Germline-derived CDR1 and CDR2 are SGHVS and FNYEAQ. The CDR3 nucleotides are TGTACCAGCAGCATAGACTCCACCTACAATGAGCAGTTCTTC. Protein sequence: CTSSIDSTYNEQFF.

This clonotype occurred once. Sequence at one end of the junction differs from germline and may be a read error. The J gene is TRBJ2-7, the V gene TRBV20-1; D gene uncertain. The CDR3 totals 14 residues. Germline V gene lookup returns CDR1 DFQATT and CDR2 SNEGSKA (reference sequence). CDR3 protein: CTARVDPRSYEQYF. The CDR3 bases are TGCACTGCTAGAGTTGACCCCCGCTCCTACGAGCAATACTTC.

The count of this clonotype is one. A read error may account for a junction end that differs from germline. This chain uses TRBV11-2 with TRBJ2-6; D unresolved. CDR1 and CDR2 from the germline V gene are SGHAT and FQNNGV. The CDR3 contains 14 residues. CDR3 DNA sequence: TGTGTCAGCAGCCCCGCTGCTGATGTCAACGTCCTGACTTTC. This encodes CVSSPAADVNVLTF.

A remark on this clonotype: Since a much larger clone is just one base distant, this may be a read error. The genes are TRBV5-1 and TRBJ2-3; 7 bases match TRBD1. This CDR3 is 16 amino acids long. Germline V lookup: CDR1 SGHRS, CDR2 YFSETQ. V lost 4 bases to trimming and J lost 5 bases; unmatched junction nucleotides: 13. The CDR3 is CASSIDRVDLGDTQYF. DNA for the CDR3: TGCGCCAGCAGCATCGACAGGGTGGATTTGGGAGATACGCAGTATTTT.

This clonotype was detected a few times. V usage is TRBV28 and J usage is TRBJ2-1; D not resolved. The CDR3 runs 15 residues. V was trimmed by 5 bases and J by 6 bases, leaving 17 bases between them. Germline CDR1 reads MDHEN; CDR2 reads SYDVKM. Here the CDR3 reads CASSPPLNMLNEQFF. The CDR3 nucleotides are TGTGCCAGCAGTCCCCCACTAAATATGCTCAATGAGCAGTTCTTC.

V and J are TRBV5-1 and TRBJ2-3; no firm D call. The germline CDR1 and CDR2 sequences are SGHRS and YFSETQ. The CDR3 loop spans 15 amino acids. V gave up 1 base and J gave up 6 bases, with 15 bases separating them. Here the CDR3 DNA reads TGCGCCAGCAGCTTGTCTATCCCCCTAAGGGATACGCAGTATTTT. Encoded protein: CASSLSIPLRDTQYF.

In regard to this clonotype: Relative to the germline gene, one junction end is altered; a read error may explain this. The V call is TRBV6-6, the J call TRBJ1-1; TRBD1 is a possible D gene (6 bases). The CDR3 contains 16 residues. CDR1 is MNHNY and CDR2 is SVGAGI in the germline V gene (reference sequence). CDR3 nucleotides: TGTACCACCTCAAATACGGGGGGGCTCACGAACATTGAAGCTTTCTTT. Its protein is CTTSNTGGLTNIEAFF.

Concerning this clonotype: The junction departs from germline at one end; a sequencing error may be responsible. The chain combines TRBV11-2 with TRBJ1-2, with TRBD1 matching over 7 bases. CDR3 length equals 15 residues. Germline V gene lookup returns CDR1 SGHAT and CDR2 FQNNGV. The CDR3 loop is CASSRAGQVNYGYTF. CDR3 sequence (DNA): TGTGCCAGCAGCCGAGCCGGACAGGTTAATTATGGTTACACCTTC.

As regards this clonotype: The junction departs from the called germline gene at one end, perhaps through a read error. CDR3 DNA sequence: TGTGCCAGCCTGTCGGCGGCGAGGCGAAGCTACGTGCAGTACTTC. Translated: CASLSAARRSYVQYF. The chain combines TRBV6-2 or TRBV6-3 with TRBJ2-7, with D unclear. CDR1 MNHEY and CDR2 SVGEGT come from the germline V gene. This CDR3 spans 15 amino acids.

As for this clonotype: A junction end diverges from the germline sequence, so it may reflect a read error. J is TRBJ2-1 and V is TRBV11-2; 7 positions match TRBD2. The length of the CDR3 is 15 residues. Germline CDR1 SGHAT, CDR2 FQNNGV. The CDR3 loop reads CASSFASGSYIEQFF. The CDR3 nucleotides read TGTGCCAGCAGCTTTGCTAGCGGATCCTACATTGAGCAGTTCTTC.

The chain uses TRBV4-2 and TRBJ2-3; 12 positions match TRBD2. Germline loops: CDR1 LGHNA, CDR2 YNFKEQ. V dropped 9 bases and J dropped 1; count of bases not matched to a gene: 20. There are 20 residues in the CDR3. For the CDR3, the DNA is TGTGCCAGTAACCAAGTTCAGGCTAGCGGGGGGGCGGACGGCACAGATACGCAGTATTTT. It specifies CASNQVQASGGADGTDTQYF.

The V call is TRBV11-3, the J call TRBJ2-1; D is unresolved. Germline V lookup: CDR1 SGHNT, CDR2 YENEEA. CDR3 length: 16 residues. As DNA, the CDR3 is TGTGACAGTAGGTTAGGAATCCTACCGCTGAAGAATGAGCAGTTCTTC. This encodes CDSRLGILPLKNEQFF.

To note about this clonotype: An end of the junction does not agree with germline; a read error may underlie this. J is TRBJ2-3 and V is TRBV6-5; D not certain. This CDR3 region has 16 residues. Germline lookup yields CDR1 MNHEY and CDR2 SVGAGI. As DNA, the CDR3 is TGTACCAGCAGTCTATCAGCCCCCAGACCCCAGGTTACGCAGTATTTT. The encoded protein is CTSSLSAPRPQVTQYF.

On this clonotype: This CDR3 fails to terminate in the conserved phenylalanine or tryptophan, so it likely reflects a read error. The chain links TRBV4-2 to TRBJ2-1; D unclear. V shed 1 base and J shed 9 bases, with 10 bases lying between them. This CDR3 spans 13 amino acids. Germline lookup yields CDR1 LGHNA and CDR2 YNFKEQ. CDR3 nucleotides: TGTGCCAGCAGCCAAGTCCCGCGGACTGAGCAGTTCGTC. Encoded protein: CASSQVPRTEQFV.

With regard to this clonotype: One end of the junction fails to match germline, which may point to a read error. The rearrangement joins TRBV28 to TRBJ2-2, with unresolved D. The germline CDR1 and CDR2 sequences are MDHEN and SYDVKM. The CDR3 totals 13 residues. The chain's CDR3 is CASNQRNIGELFF. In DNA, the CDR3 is TGTGCCAGCAACCAGAGGAACATCGGGGAGCTGTTTTTT.

The CDR3 nucleotides read TGCAGTTCTACGACCAGCGGGAGAGGCAATGAGCAGTTCTTC. This translates into CSSTTSGRGNEQFF. The V gene is TRBV20-1, the J gene TRBJ2-1; 8 nucleotides align to TRBD2. The length of the CDR3 is 14 residues. Germline lookup yields CDR1 DFQATT and CDR2 SNEGSKA (reference sequence). V was pared by 8 bases and J by 6 bases, with 12 bases of the junction left unmatched.

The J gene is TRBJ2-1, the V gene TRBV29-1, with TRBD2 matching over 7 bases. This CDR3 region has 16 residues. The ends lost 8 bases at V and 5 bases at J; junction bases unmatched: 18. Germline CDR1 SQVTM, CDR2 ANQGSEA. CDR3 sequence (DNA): TGCAGCATGGTAAGCGGGATTAGCACTCTGCACAATGAGCAGTTCTTC. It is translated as CSMVSGISTLHNEQFF.

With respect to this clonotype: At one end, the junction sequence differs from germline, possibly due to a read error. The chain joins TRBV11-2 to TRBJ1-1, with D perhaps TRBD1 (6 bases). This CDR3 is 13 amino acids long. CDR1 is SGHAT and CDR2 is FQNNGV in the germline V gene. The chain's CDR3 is CASSLVGDMGALF. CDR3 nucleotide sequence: TGTGCCAGCAGCTTAGTGGGGGACATGGGAGCTCTCTTT.